This T cell receptor beta chain was recovered during a study of human T cells and chemical hapten exposure. Via MiXCR, TCRdb re-called the RACE reads, giving one row per CDR3 protein. The repertoire consists of over 300,000 distinct CDR3 sequences, with roughly 5% occurring once and the leading ten covering approximately 2.8%. The CDR3 contains 15 residues. V lost 6 bases and J 1 base, leaving 13 bases between the germline ends. Regarding time point: pre-sensitization, week 0. The treatment denotes: therapeutic diphenylcyclopropenone sensitization with weekly scalp DPC. The V and J genes are TRBV12-3 or TRBV12-4 and TRBJ1-5; D remains unclear. The clonotype was recovered from a woman between 45 and 65 years old with alopecia areata. Some clones in this sample may be carry-over from other donors' samples. The material sequenced was whole blood, taken in connection with sensitization to the hapten diphenylcyclopropenone (DPC). The CDR3 nucleotides read TGTGCCAGCAGGCCCGACCCGGGAAGCAATCAGCCCCAGCATTTT. Residues: CASRPDPGSNQPQHF.